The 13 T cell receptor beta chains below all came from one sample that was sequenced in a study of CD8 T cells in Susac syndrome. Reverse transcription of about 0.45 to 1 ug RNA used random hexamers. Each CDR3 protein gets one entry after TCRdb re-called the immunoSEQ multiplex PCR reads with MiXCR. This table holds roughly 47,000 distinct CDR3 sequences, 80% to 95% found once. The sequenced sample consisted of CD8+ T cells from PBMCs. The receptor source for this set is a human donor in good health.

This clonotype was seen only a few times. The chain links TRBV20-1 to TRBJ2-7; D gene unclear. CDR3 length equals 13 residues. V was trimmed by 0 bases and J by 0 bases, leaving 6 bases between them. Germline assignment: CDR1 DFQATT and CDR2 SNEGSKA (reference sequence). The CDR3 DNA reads TGCAGTGCTAGAGACTACCTCTCCTACGAGCAGTACTTC. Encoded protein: CSARDYLSYEQYF.

The CDR3, as DNA: TGCGCCAGCAGCCAAGATCCGGGGGACCCCTACGAGCAGTACTTC. Translated, it gives CASSQDPGDPYEQYF. This sequence joins TRBV4-3 and TRBJ2-7; tentative D call: TRBD2 (6 bases). Trimming took 0 bases from V and 2 from J, leaving 11 bases between them. Per the germline V gene, CDR1 is LGHNA and CDR2 is YSLEER. This CDR3 has 15 amino acids.

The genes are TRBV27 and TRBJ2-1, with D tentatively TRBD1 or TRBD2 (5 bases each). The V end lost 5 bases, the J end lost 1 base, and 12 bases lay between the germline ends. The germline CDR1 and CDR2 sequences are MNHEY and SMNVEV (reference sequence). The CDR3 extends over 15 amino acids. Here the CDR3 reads CASSRGASSYNEQFF. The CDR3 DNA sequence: TGTGCCAGCAGTAGAGGGGCGTCGTCCTACAATGAGCAGTTCTTC.

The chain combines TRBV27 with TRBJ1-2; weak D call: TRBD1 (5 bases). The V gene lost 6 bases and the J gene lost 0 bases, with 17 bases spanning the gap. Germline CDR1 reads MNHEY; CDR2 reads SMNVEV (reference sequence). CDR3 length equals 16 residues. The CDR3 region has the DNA TGTGCCAGCAGGCCTAACCCCCGACAGACTAACTATGGCTACACCTTC. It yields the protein CASRPNPRQTNYGYTF.

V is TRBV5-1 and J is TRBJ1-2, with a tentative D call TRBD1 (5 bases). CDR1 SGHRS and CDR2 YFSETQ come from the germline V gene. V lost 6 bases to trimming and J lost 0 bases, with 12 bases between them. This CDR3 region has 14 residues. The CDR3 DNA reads TGCGCCAGCACCCCGACAGAAACTAACTATGGCTACACCTTC. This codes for CASTPTETNYGYTF.

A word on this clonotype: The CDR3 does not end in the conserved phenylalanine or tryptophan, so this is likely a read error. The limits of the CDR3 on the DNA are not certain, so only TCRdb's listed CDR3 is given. The CDR3 loop reads CSAFSQGRGHYL. V is TRBV29-1 and J is TRBJ2-5; the table names TRBD1, a call not compared with the DNA. The CDR3 region is 12 residues in length, termini included. Germline CDR1 reads SQVTM; CDR2 reads ANQGSEA.

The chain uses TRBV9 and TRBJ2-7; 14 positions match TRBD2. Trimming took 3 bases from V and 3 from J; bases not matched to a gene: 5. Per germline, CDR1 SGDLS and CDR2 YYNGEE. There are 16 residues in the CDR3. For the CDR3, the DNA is TGTGCCAGCAGCGATGGGACTAGCGGGAGATTCTACGAGCAGTACTTC. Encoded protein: CASSDGTSGRFYEQYF.

This CDR3 is CASSSGPHTDTQYF. CDR3 DNA sequence: TGTGCCAGCAGCTCGGGACCCCACACAGATACGCAGTATTTT. The chain uses TRBV7-8 and TRBJ2-3; TRBD1 or TRBD2 may be the D gene (5 bases each). V dropped 4 bases and J dropped 2 bases, with 10 bases sitting between them. CDR1 is SGHVS, CDR2 FQNEAQ, per germline. CDR3 size: 14 residues.

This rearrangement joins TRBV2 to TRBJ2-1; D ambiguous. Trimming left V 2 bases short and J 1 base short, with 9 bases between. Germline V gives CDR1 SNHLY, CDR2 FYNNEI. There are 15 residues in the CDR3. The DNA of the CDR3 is TGTGCCAGCAGTGAAAACTTGTTATCCTACAATGAGCAGTTCTTC. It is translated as CASSENLLSYNEQFF. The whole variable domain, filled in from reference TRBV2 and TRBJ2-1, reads EPEVTQTPSHQVTQMGQEVILRCVPISNHLYFYWYRQILGQKVEFLVSFYNNEISEKSEIFDDQFSVERPDGSNFTLKIRSTKLEDSAMYFCASSENLLSYNEQFFGPGTRLTVL.

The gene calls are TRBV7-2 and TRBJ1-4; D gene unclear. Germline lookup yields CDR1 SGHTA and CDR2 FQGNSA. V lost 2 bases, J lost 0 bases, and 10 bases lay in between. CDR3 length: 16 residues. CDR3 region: CASSLHITPTNEKLFF. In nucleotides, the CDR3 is TGTGCCAGCAGCTTACATATTACTCCAACTAATGAAAAACTGTTTTTT.

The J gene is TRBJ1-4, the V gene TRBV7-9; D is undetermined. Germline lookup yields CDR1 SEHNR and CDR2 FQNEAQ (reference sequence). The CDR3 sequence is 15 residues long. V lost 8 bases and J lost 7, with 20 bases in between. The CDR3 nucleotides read TGTGCCAGCGCGTCCATGTCACCAGGTGGTGAAAAACTGTTTTTT. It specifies CASASMSPGGEKLFF.

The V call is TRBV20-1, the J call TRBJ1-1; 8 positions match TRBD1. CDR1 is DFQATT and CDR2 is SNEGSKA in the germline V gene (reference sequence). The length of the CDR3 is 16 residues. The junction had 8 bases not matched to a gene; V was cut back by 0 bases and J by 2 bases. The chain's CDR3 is CSARDRGTGGNTEAFF. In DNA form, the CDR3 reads TGCAGTGCTAGAGATAGGGGGACAGGAGGAAACACTGAAGCTTTCTTT.

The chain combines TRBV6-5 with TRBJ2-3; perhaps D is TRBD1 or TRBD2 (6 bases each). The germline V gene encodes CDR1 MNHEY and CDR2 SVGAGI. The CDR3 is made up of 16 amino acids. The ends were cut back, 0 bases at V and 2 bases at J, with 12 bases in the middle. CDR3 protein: CASSYSGGGATDTQYF. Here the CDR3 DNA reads TGTGCCAGCAGTTACTCAGGGGGAGGTGCCACAGATACGCAGTATTTT.